Each of the 21 T cell receptor beta chains below was sequenced from the same sample in a study of OX40 agonist ivuxolimab in advanced cancers. TCRdb's copy holds only in-frame clones and misses some; the assay was immunoSEQ multiplex PCR. There are fewer than 55,000 clones in the sample; roughly four fifths occur only once, and 0.69% lies in the top ten. This material consisted of CD4+ or CD8+ T cells sorted from blood, taken in a trial of the OX40 agonist ivuxolimab. These TCRs come from an adult with an advanced solid tumor such as melanoma, head and neck, liver or kidney cancer.

The chain recombines TRBV6-4 with TRBJ1-2; a possible D gene is TRBD1 (5 bases). The CDR3 totals 13 residues. V was clipped by 2 bases and J by 8 bases, with 12 bases between them. The germline V gene encodes CDR1 MRHNA and CDR2 SNTAGT. The CDR3 sequence is CASSDRAGDGYTF. The CDR3, as DNA: TGTGCCAGCAGTGACCGGGCGGGGGACGGCTACACCTTC.

This clone was detected once. The chain couples TRBV29-1 to TRBJ2-7; 7 bases map to TRBD1. The V and J ends lost 7 bases and 6 bases, in that order; junction bases with no gene match: 12. Germline V CDR1 and CDR2: SQVTM, ANQGSEA. This CDR3 has 13 amino acids. CDR3 in amino acids: CSAEGRGLGEQYF. CDR3 nucleotide sequence: TGCAGCGCCGAGGGCAGGGGGTTGGGCGAGCAGTACTTC.

The genes are TRBV14 and TRBJ2-5; no firm D call. The V end was cut by 4 bases, the J end by 7 bases, with 13 bases between. The germline CDR1 and CDR2 sequences are SGHDN and FVKESK. The CDR3 spans 13 residues. CDR3 nucleotides: TGTGCCAGCAGCCTTGGGCTAGTGGGGACCCAGTACTTC. Its protein is CASSLGLVGTQYF.

The CDR3 is CASSLVGDRGEQYF. Written as DNA, the CDR3 is TGCGCCAGCAGCTTGGTTGGGGATAGAGGCGAGCAGTACTTC. The V and J genes are TRBV5-1 and TRBJ2-7, with unresolved D. The V and J ends lost 0 bases and 6 bases respectively, with 13 bases between them. Looked up from germline, CDR1 is SGHRS and CDR2 is YFSETQ. The CDR3 is 14 amino acids.

This rearrangement joins TRBV19 to TRBJ2-1; TRBD2 is a possible D gene (6 bases). V dropped 1 base and J dropped 9 bases, with 10 bases sitting between them. The CDR3 loop spans 13 amino acids. Germline V gene sequence: CDR1 LNHDA, CDR2 SQIVND (reference sequence). The CDR3 loop is CASSIVGGAEQFF. Here the CDR3 DNA reads TGTGCCAGTAGTATAGTTGGAGGGGCTGAGCAGTTCTTC.

Details on this clone: The junction departs from germline at one end; a sequencing error may be responsible. CDR3 sequence: CASSLAGLSSYEQYF. CDR3 DNA sequence: TGTGCCAGCAGCCTAGCGGGACTGTCATCCTACGAGCAGTACTTC. The V and J genes are TRBV7-8 and TRBJ2-7, with 9 bases that match TRBD2. Per germline, CDR1 SGHVS and CDR2 FQNEAQ. CDR3 length: 15 residues.

V usage is TRBV29-1 and J usage is TRBJ2-5; D gene unclear. The CDR3 covers 11 residues. Trimming cost V 0 bases and J 5 bases, with 4 bases left between them. The germline V gene has CDR1 SQVTM and CDR2 ANQGSEA. The DNA of the CDR3 is TGCAGCGTTGAAGAAGGGGAGACCCAGTACTTC. Translated, it gives CSVEEGETQYF.

This chain links TRBV7-2 with TRBJ2-1; D may be TRBD2 (7 bases). V lost 7 bases and J lost 6, with 19 bases in between. This CDR3 has 15 residues. The germline V gene has CDR1 SGHTA and CDR2 FQGNSA. The CDR3, as DNA: TGTGCCAGCACCCCGGGGGGCAGGGCGATCAATGAGCAGTTCTTC. It encodes CASTPGGRAINEQFF.

The CDR3 reads CASSTGTSRGGGADTQYF. CDR3 nucleotides: TGTGCCAGCAGCACCGGGACCTCCCGGGGCGGGGGGGCAGATACGCAGTATTTT. The gene calls are TRBV7-3 and TRBJ2-3, with 9 bases fitting TRBD2. The CDR3 contains 18 residues. V lost 5 bases to trimming and J lost 4 bases; unmatched junction nucleotides: 16. In germline, CDR1 is SGHTA, CDR2 FQGTGA.

CDR3 in amino acids: CASSSGLLYEQYF. The CDR3 DNA is TGTGCCAGCAGCTCGGGACTCCTTTACGAGCAGTACTTC. The chain carries TRBV5-4 and TRBJ2-7, with D tentatively TRBD2 (6 bases). Trimming stripped 3 bases from V and 4 bases from J, with 11 bases between. The CDR3 contains 13 residues. Germline CDR1 and CDR2: SGHNT and YYREEE (reference sequence).

This clone appeared once. V is TRBV7-9 and J is TRBJ2-5, with no clear D. The CDR3 consists of 12 residues. Looked up from germline, CDR1 is SEHNR and CDR2 is FQNEAQ (reference sequence). V lost 2 bases, J lost 5 bases, and 6 bases lay in between. DNA of the CDR3: TGTGCCAGCAGCTTAATGGTTGAGACCCAGTACTTC. It specifies CASSLMVETQYF.

V is TRBV5-1 and J is TRBJ1-2; TRBD1 is a possible D gene (6 bases). V was cut by 1 base and J by 8 bases, with 9 bases left in between. CDR3 length: 12 residues. Germline loops: CDR1 SGHRS, CDR2 YFSETQ. The CDR3 region is CASSLIQGGYTF. CDR3 nucleotide sequence: TGCGCCAGCAGCTTGATTCAGGGGGGCTACACCTTC.

The CDR3 DNA reads TGTGCCAGCACCGAGGAGGGTCTCTCCTACGAGCAGTACTTC. It codes for CASTEEGLSYEQYF. V gene TRBV2 combines with J gene TRBJ2-7; perhaps TRBD2 as D (6 bases). CDR3 length: 14 residues. The V end was cut by 7 bases, the J end by 0 bases, with 13 bases between. CDR1 is SNHLY, CDR2 FYNNEI, per germline.

The chain carries TRBV7-9 and TRBJ1-2; 9 bases align to TRBD1. The length of the CDR3 is 13 residues. J gave up 8 bases and V 6 bases, and 7 bases lay outside the gene matches. Germline V gene sequence: CDR1 SEHNR, CDR2 FQNEAQ (reference sequence). CDR3 DNA: TGTGCCAGCAGTCCGCCGGGACAGGGAGGCTACACCTTC. Its protein product is CASSPPGQGGYTF.

This clone has just one count. This chain uses TRBV28 with TRBJ2-5, with 8 bases lining up with TRBD2. Germline CDR1 reads MDHEN; CDR2 reads SYDVKM. The CDR3 has 15 amino acids. Trimming took 3 bases from V and 1 from J; bases not matched to a gene: 4. This chain's CDR3 is CASSFGAGGQETQYF. The DNA of the CDR3 is TGTGCCAGCAGTTTTGGGGCGGGGGGCCAAGAGACCCAGTACTTC.

This sequence joins TRBV2 and TRBJ2-7; D may be TRBD1 or TRBD2 (5 bases each). This CDR3 spans 14 amino acids. V was cut by 7 bases and J by 0 bases, with 13 bases left in between. The germline gives CDR1 SNHLY, CDR2 FYNNEI. CDR3 bases: TGTGCCAGCAAGGGGACCTATAGCTCCTACGAGCAGTACTTC. This encodes CASKGTYSSYEQYF.

The gene calls are TRBV13 and TRBJ2-3; D gene unclear. Deletions cut 5 bases from V and 3 bases from J, with 12 bases between. This CDR3 spans 14 amino acids. Germline V gene data show CDR1 as PRHDT and CDR2 as FYEKMQ (reference sequence). The CDR3 spells CASSGRPSTDTQYF. In nucleotides, the CDR3 is TGTGCCAGCAGCGGCCGACCTAGTACAGATACGCAGTATTTT.

The chain has TRBV18 and TRBJ2-3, with 7 positions matching TRBD1. V was pared by 3 bases and J by 5 bases, with 8 bases of the junction left unmatched. From germline, CDR1 is KGHSH and CDR2 LQKENI. The CDR3 sequence is 15 residues long. The CDR3 sequence is CASSPGQGVIDTQYF. CDR3 DNA: TGTGCCAGCTCACCCGGGCAGGGGGTGATAGATACGCAGTATTTT.

The rearrangement uses TRBV10-3 and TRBJ1-2; D unclear. Trimming shortened V by 1 base and J by 1 base, and 7 bases separated the two germline ends. This CDR3 comprises 14 residues. The V gene's germline CDR1 is ENHRY and CDR2 SYGVKD. CDR3 nucleotides: TGTGCCATCAGTGAGTTGCCGAATAACTATGGCTACACCTTC. Amino acid sequence: CAISELPNNYGYTF.

This clone was found once. The rearrangement links TRBV27 to TRBJ2-2; D not resolved. Germline V lookup: CDR1 MNHEY, CDR2 SMNVEV (reference sequence). This CDR3 has 14 amino acids. Trimming cost V 8 bases and J 7 bases, with 17 bases left between them. The CDR3 reads CASGSGSRVGELFF. The CDR3 DNA sequence: TGTGCCAGCGGATCCGGGTCTAGGGTCGGGGAGCTGTTTTTT.

This clone was detected only once. The chain recombines TRBV6-4 with TRBJ2-7; TRBD1 aligns across 7 bases. CDR1 and CDR2 from the germline V gene are MRHNA and SNTAGT. This CDR3 region has 13 residues. V lost 6 bases, J lost 4 bases, and 6 bases stayed unmatched. The CDR3 bases are TGTGCCAGCAGCCGAGAACAGGGGTACGAGCAGTACTTC. Amino acid sequence: CASSREQGYEQYF.